The clone carrying this T cell receptor (beta chain) was seen only a few times. The source of the sample is a study of response to subunit inactivated influenza vaccine. In TCRdb, the RT-PCR reads were re-called with MiXCR into one record per CDR3 protein. The profile covers hundreds of thousands of distinct CDR3 sequences, with 13% appearing a single time and less than 15% taken by the ten largest. Sequencing used PBMCs from blood, obtained 45 days after vaccination. The receptor's source is a man aged 50-59 years who received an inactivated influenza vaccine.

The CDR3 reads CSARPGYNTEAFF. CDR3 nucleotides: TGCAGCGCCCGGCCGGGATACAACACTGAAGCTTTCTTT. V is TRBV29-1 and J is TRBJ1-1, with no clear D. With 7 bases removed from V and 2 bases from J, the gap between germline ends came to 14 bases. The CDR3 spans 13 residues. Germline CDR1 and CDR2: SQVTM and ANQGSEA.